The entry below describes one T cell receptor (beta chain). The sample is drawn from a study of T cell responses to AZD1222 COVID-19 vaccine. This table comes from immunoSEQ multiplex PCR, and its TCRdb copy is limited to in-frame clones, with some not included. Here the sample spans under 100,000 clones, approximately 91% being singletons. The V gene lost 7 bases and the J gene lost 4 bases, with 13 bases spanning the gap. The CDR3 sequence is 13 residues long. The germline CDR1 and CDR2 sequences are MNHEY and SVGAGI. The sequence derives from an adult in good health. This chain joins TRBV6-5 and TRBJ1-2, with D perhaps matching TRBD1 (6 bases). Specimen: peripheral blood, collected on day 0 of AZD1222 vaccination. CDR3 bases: TGTGCCAGCACCGAAGGGGGAATCTATGGCTACACCTTC. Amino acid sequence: CASTEGGIYGYTF.